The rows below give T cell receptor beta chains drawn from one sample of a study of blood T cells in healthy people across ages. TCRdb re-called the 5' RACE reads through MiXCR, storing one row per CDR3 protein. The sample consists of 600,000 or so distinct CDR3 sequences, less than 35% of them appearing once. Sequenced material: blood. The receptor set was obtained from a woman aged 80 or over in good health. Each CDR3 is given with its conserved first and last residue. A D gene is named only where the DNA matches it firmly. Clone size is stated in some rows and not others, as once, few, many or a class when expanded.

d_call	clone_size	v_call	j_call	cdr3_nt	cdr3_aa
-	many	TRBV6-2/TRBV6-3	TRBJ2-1	TGTGCCAGCAGCGGACCTGAGGAGGTAGCAAATGAGCAGTTCTTC	CASSGPEEVANEQFF
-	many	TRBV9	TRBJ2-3	TGTGCCAGCAGCGTAGCAGGGTCATCTGAGTTTTATACGCAGTATTTT	CASSVAGSSEFYTQYF
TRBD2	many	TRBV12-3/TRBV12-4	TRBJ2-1	TGTGCCAGCAGTTTAGTCGTGTTAGCGGGGGACGCGTTCTTC	CASSLVVLAGDAFF
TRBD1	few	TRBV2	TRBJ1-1	TGTGCCAGCAGTTCGGACAGGGAGGTAGCTTTCTTT	CASSSDREVAFF
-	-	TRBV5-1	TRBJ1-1	TGCGCCAGCAGCTTGCACCCGGGGGTGGACACTGAAGCTTTCTTT	CASSLHPGVDTEAFF
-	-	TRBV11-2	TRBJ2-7	TGTGCCAGCAGCGTAAGCTACGAGCAGGACTTC	CASSVSYEQDF
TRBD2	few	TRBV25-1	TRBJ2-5	TGTGCCAGCAGTGAATCTTTAGCGGGGGGGCTGGAGACCCAGTACTTC	CASSESLAGGLETQYF
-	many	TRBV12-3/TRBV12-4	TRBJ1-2	TGTGCCAGCAGGATGCAGGGAGATATCTATGGCTACACCTTC	CASRMQGDIYGYTF
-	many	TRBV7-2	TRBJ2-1	TGTGCCAGCAGCTTAGGGCTCGTCAATGAGCAGTTCTTC	CASSLGLVNEQFF
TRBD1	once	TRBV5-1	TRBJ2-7	TGCGCCAGCCCCGGGACAGGGCCCTACGAGCAGTACTTC	CASPGTGPYEQYF
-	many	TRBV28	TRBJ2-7	TGTGCCAGCAGGAAAACCATTTACGAGCAGTACTTC	CASRKTIYEQYF
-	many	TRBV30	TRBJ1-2	TGTGCCTGGAGTGGGGGGGAAGCTAACTATGGCTACACCTTC	CAWSGGEANYGYTF
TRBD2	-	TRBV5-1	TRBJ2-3	TGCGCCAGCAGCTTAAGAGCGGGGGGTGCAGATACGCAGTATTTT	CASSLRAGGADTQYF
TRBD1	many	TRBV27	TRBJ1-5	TGTGCCAGCAGCTCCGGGACAGATAGCAATCAGCCCCAGCATTTT	CASSSGTDSNQPQHF
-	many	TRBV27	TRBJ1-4	TGTGCCAGCAGTTTAGGGGGGGCGCGGGAAAAACTGTTTTTT	CASSLGGAREKLFF
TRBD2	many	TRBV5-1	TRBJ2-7	TGCGCCAGCAGCCTGGGGACTAGCGGGGGCCACTACGAGCAGTACTTC	CASSLGTSGGHYEQYF
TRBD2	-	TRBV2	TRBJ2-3	TGTGCCAGCAGTGGCGGGGGGTTCCGCACAGATACGCAGTATTTT	CASSGGGFRTDTQYF
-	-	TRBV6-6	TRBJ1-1	TGTGCCAGCAGTTACAAGGCCCCGGCAACTGAAGCTTTCTTT	CASSYKAPATEAFF
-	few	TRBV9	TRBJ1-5	TGTGCCAGCAGCGTAGACGGGAGGCACCCCCAGCATTTT	CASSVDGRHPQHF
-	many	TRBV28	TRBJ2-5	TGTGCCAGCAGTTCCCCCCGCACTAAGGGAGAGACCCAGTACTTC	CASSSPRTKGETQYF
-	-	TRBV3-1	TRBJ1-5	TGTGCCAGCAGCCAAGGGATGGGATTAAATCAGCCCCAGCATTTT	CASSQGMGLNQPQHF
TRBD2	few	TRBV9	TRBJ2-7	TGTGCCAGCAGCCGGACTAGCGGGGGGCAAAGGGGTAATGAGCAGTACTTC	CASSRTSGGQRGNEQYF
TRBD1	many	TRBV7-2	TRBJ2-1	TGTGCCAGCAGCTTCCGGGACAGGGAAGTTGGTGAGATTTTCAATGAGCAGTTCTTC	CASSFRDREVGEIFNEQFF
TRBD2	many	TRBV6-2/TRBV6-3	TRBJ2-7	TGTGCCAGCAGTTCCAGTCGCAGCGGGGCCTCCTACGAGCAGTACTTC	CASSSSRSGASYEQYF
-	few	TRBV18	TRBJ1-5	TGTGCCAGCTCACCAGGGGGGCCCCAGCATTTT	CASSPGGPQHF
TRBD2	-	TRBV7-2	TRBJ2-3	TGTGCCAGCAGCCTTACTAGCGGGGGCTACCCTAGCACAGATACGCAGTATTTT	CASSLTSGGYPSTDTQYF